This T cell receptor (beta chain) was captured in a study of blood T cell repertoires in COVID-19. On the study more broadly: The United States, Italy and Spain supplied acute and convalescent COVID-19 samples. PBMCs, B-cell-depleted T cells, or T cells provided the cDNA or gDNA that made up the material.

Original methodology: Amplifying reference gene primers gave estimates of nucleated cell counts. The assay was immunoSEQ multiplex PCR, and TCRdb's table has in-frame clones only and misses some. The D gene and trimming were derived from the DNA, and the V and J assignments and clone size from that table. The sample lists roughly 100,000 clones, around nine tenths occurring once. CDR1 and CDR2 (germline): SQVTM, ANQGSEA. There are 14 residues in the CDR3. Deletions cut 6 bases from V and 4 bases from J, with 15 bases between. The source of this sequence is an elderly woman in a cohort sampled during active COVID-19. The genes are TRBV29-1 and TRBJ2-2, with TRBD1 as a possible D gene (6 bases). Sample: peripheral blood. The CDR3 DNA follows: TGCAGCGTAAGTCCAGGGGTCCTCACCGGGGAGCTGTTTTTT. Residues: CSVSPGVLTGELFF.